This TCR beta chain was profiled in a study of beta chain features in type 1 diabetes. Whole-study context: No patient-donor differences in age, gender, total cells or subset yield.

The study reverse transcribed the entire isolated RNA, so it sequenced expressed TCRB transcripts. Method: immunoSEQ multiplex PCR; TCRdb's copy keeps in-frame clones and lacks some. The repertoire holds around 340,000 clones, with roughly 8.8% as singletons. Germline V lookup: CDR1 LNHDA, CDR2 SQIVND (reference sequence). CDR3 length equals 13 residues. With 6 bases removed from V and 7 bases from J, the gap between germline ends came to 15 bases. On this clone itself: Its antigen is not known.

Whole-study findings and limits: Patients with Type 1 diabetes showed moderately but significantly shorter TCRB CDR3s in all four CD4+ subsets.

The receptor's source is a man under 40 with type 1 diabetes. J is TRBJ1-2 and V is TRBV19, with D hard to call. The sample consisted of central memory CD4+ T cells from blood. The CDR3 loop is CASRSDGKAGYTF. In DNA form, the CDR3 reads TGTGCCAGTAGATCGGACGGAAAGGCTGGCTACACCTTC.